Listed below are T cell receptor beta chains from one sample, sequenced in a study of shared clonotypes between healthy human individuals. Produced via immunoSEQ multiplex PCR; TCRdb's table is partial and in-frame only. Of 1.5 million to 1.9 million clones listed, 98% are singletons. Sequences were obtained from naive CD4+ T cells sorted from blood. Receptor source: a man aged 25 to 40 in good health. CDR3s include the opening cysteine and the closing phenylalanine or tryptophan. Each record gives: D gene, clone size, J gene, V gene, CDR3 protein, CDR3 DNA. A D gene is named only where the DNA matches it firmly. Size is stated for part of the rows, as once, few or many counts, or as a class when the clone is expanded.

NA NA TRBJ2-7 TRBV7-6 CASSLGTSGSPTNEQYF TGTGCCAGCAGCTTGGGGACCTCCGGGAGCCCGACCAACGAGCAGTACTTC
NA NA TRBJ2-1 TRBV5-1 CASSSQPNNEQFF TGCGCCAGCAGCTCCCAGCCAAACAATGAGCAGTTCTTC
TRBD1 NA TRBJ2-7 TRBV27 CASSTRQGSYEQYF TGTGCCAGCAGTACAAGACAGGGTTCCTACGAGCAGTACTTC
TRBD2 NA TRBJ2-7 TRBV11-2 CASSLGGLAGLYEQYF TGTGCCAGCAGCTTAGGAGGACTAGCGGGACTCTACGAGCAGTACTTC
NA NA TRBJ2-7 TRBV15 CATSPGRDEQYF TGTGCCACCAGCCCGGGTCGCGACGAGCAGTACTTC
NA NA TRBJ1-1 TRBV29-1 CSVRTGGTEAFF TGCAGCGTTAGGACGGGGGGCACTGAAGCTTTCTTT
NA NA TRBJ1-4 TRBV21-1 CASSIGEGAFDEKLFF TGTGCCAGCAGCATTGGAGAGGGGGCTTTCGATGAAAAACTGTTTTTT
NA NA TRBJ2-5 TRBV6-1 CASPWVGGSQETQYF TGTGCCAGCCCATGGGTGGGGGGCAGCCAAGAGACCCAGTACTTC
NA NA TRBJ1-2 TRBV2 CASHFNNYGYTF TGTGCCAGCCACTTCAATAACTATGGCTACACCTTC
TRBD1 NA TRBJ2-6 TRBV6-1 CATRGTVGRANVLTF TGTGCCACCAGGGGGACGGTCGGTAGGGCCAACGTCCTGACTTTC
NA NA TRBJ2-2 TRBV7-2 CASSLGRTGELFF TGTGCCAGCAGCTTAGGCCGTACGGGGGAGCTGTTTTTT
NA NA TRBJ2-1 TRBV30 CAWSVRNRVGNEQFF TGTGCCTGGAGTGTACGAAACAGGGTTGGGAATGAGCAGTTCTTC
NA NA TRBJ1-3 TRBV7-9 CASSWTPSGNTIYF TGTGCCAGCAGCTGGACACCCTCTGGAAACACCATATATTTT
NA NA TRBJ1-2 TRBV6-5 CASSHTRVANYGYTF TGTGCCAGCAGTCACACCCGGGTCGCTAACTATGGCTACACCTTC
NA NA TRBJ2-3 TRBV5-6 CASSLRRGDTQYF TGTGCCAGCAGCTTGCGCCGGGGAGATACGCAGTATTTT
TRBD2 once TRBJ2-7 TRBV27 CACGLAGAKHEQYF TGTGCCTGCGGACTAGCGGGAGCAAAGCACGAGCAGTACTTC
NA NA TRBJ1-1 TRBV19 CASSPIGTEAFF TGTGCCAGTAGCCCGATCGGGACTGAAGCTTTCTTT
NA NA TRBJ2-4 TRBV6-5 CASSPQEGNIQYF TGTGCCAGCAGTCCCCAGGAAGGGAACATTCAGTACTTC
NA NA TRBJ2-5 TRBV15 CATSRDKNTGQETQYF TGTGCCACCAGCAGAGATAAGAACACAGGTCAAGAGACCCAGTACTTC
NA NA TRBJ1-5 TRBV10-3 CAISGTGDQPQHF TGTGCCATCAGCGGGACCGGAGATCAGCCCCAGCATTTT
NA NA TRBJ1-3 TRBV10-3 CAISESTAPGNTIYF TGTGCCATCAGTGAGTCGACTGCCCCTGGAAACACCATATATTTT
TRBD1 NA TRBJ2-7 TRBV6-6 CASSYPGTGNYEQYF TGTGCCAGCAGTTACCCCGGGACAGGAAATTACGAGCAGTACTTC
NA once TRBJ2-5 TRBV6-4 CASIRGRETQYF TGTGCCAGCATTAGGGGCCGAGAGACCCAGTACTTC
TRBD2 NA TRBJ2-7 TRBV5-1 CASSLSAGGPPDSYEQYF TGCGCCAGCAGCTTGTCGGCGGGAGGTCCCCCCGATTCCTACGAGCAGTACTTC
NA once TRBJ1-5 TRBV19 CASTNRQTQHF TGTGCCAGTACTAATAGACAAACCCAGCATTTT
TRBD2 NA TRBJ2-3 TRBV13 CASSKGLAPLGWEGTDTQYF TGTGCCAGCAGCAAAGGACTAGCGCCTCTTGGGTGGGAAGGCACAGATACGCAGTATTTT
NA NA TRBJ1-2 TRBV28 CASSLQGHGSYGYTF TGTGCCAGCAGTTTACAGGGGCACGGTTCCTATGGCTACACCTTC
NA NA TRBJ1-2 TRBV14 CASSQGFRPSYGYTF TGTGCCAGCAGCCAAGGTTTCAGGCCCTCCTATGGCTACACCTTC
NA NA TRBJ1-2 TRBV6-5 CASSKELTNYGYTF TGTGCCAGCAGTAAGGAGCTCACTAACTATGGCTACACCTTC
NA NA TRBJ2-1 TRBV28 CASRHTYNEQFF TGTGCCAGCAGACATACCTACAATGAGCAGTTCTTC
NA NA TRBJ2-7 TRBV5-1 CASSSNPQGTYEQYF TGCGCCAGCAGCTCAAACCCGCAGGGAACCTACGAGCAGTACTTC
NA NA TRBJ1-5 TRBV7-9 CASSPGGRDSQPQHF TGTGCCAGCAGCCCGGGTGGTAGGGATAGTCAGCCCCAGCATTTT
NA NA TRBJ1-1 TRBV4-2 CASSLPQGDGTEAFF TGTGCCAGCAGCCTCCCCCAGGGCGACGGCACTGAAGCTTTCTTT
TRBD2 NA TRBJ2-2 TRBV29-1 CSVNLAGPLTGELFF TGCAGCGTCAACTTAGCGGGACCACTTACCGGGGAGCTGTTTTTT
TRBD1 NA TRBJ2-3 TRBV7-3 CASSLTQGTDTQYF TGTGCCAGCAGCTTAACACAGGGGACAGATACGCAGTATTTT
NA NA TRBJ2-5 TRBV2 CANSDNSETQYF TGTGCCAATTCCGACAATTCTGAGACCCAGTACTTC
TRBD1 NA TRBJ2-7 TRBV5-1 CASSIRPPGGPGYEQYF TGCGCCAGCAGCATACGACCCCCAGGGGGTCCGGGCTACGAGCAGTACTTC
NA NA TRBJ2-7 TRBV14 CASSQRLYYEQYF TGTGCCAGCAGCCAAAGACTATACTACGAGCAGTACTTC
NA NA TRBJ2-1 TRBV5-1 CASSLDRVPYNEQFF TGCGCCAGCAGCTTGGACAGGGTGCCCTACAATGAGCAGTTCTTC
TRBD2 NA TRBJ2-2 TRBV18 CASSFRLAENTGELFF TGTGCCAGCTCATTTCGACTAGCGGAGAACACCGGGGAGCTGTTTTTT
TRBD1 NA TRBJ1-4 TRBV5-4 CASSRKDRGLDEKLFF TGTGCCAGCAGCCGGAAGGACAGGGGGCTGGATGAAAAACTGTTTTTT
NA NA TRBJ2-3 TRBV2 CASSDRTDTQYF TGTGCCAGCAGTGATCGCACAGATACGCAGTATTTT
TRBD1 NA TRBJ1-1 TRBV7-2 CASSPVTGVNTEAFF TGTGCCAGCAGCCCCGTTACAGGGGTGAACACTGAAGCTTTCTTT
TRBD1 NA TRBJ1-5 TRBV7-9 CASSSGQGRSNQPQHF TGTGCCAGCAGCTCCGGACAGGGGCGAAGCAATCAGCCCCAGCATTTT
NA once TRBJ2-2 TRBV29-1 CSVATPSNGVTTGELFF TGCAGCGTTGCCACTCCCTCTAATGGCGTAACTACCGGGGAGCTGTTTTTT
TRBD2 NA TRBJ2-1 TRBV11-2 CASSRGTGGGYNEQFF TGTGCCAGCAGCCGCGGGACGGGCGGGGGCTACAATGAGCAGTTCTTC
NA NA TRBJ1-5 TRBV28 CASSHRPRQPQHF TGTGCCAGCAGCCACCGCCCTCGACAGCCCCAGCATTTT
NA NA TRBJ1-2 TRBV29-1 CSVVGLGAGRITF NA
TRBD2 NA TRBJ2-1 TRBV5-4 CASSLAPRTSGRYEQFF TGTGCCAGCAGTTTAGCTCCTCGGACTAGCGGGAGGTATGAGCAGTTCTTC
NA NA TRBJ2-7 TRBV28 CASNKGIDFYYEQYF TGTGCCAGCAACAAAGGGATTGACTTTTACTACGAGCAGTACTTC
NA once TRBJ2-1 TRBV28 CASSSLQDYNEQFF TGTGCCAGCAGTTCCCTCCAGGACTACAATGAGCAGTTCTTC
NA NA TRBJ2-5 TRBV5-1 CASSPGTSETQYF TGCGCCAGCAGCCCCGGGACTTCAGAGACCCAGTACTTC
NA NA TRBJ2-1 TRBV5-1 CASSPKGPEQFF TGCGCCAGCAGCCCTAAAGGTCCTGAGCAGTTCTTC
NA NA TRBJ2-3 TRBV5-1 CASSFSRDTQYF TGCGCCAGCAGCTTCTCTCGGGATACGCAGTATTTT
NA NA TRBJ1-1 TRBV5-1 CASSLFQGNTEAFF TGCGCCAGCAGCTTGTTTCAGGGGAACACTGAAGCTTTCTTT
NA NA TRBJ2-2 TRBV29-1 CSVRPGAGTGELFF TGCAGCGTTCGTCCGGGGGCGGGCACCGGGGAGCTGTTTTTT
NA NA TRBJ1-2 TRBV6-1 CASSIHGGGYGYTF TGTGCCAGCTCCATTCACGGAGGGGGGTATGGCTACACCTTC